The TCR beta chain described here comes from a study of shared clonotypes between healthy human individuals. The CDR3 runs 13 residues. Between the trimmed V and J ends, which lost 1 base and 4 bases, there was a span of 7 bases. Germline V gives CDR1 SGHTA, CDR2 FQGTGA. A deep-level run was used for the assay. Several immunoSEQ plates held equal portions of the genomic DNA taken from each subset. Authors' processing steps: Without quality scores, immunoSEQ junctional reads could not be filtered like full-length reads. Method: immunoSEQ multiplex PCR; TCRdb's copy keeps in-frame clones and lacks some. The V and J calls and clone size were taken over from that table, and D and trimming were inferred from the DNA. The table shows roughly 2.1 million clones, with under 95% occurring only once. This clone was picked up one time. Terminally differentiated effector memory CD45RA+ cells were excluded by CCR7 positive selection of CD45RO-negative cells.

The chain joins TRBV7-3 to TRBJ2-5; D unclear. This TCR derives from a man between 18 and 29 years old in good health. Some clones in this sample may be carry-over from other donors' samples. Sequencing was done on a sample of naive CD8+ T cells from PBMCs. The CDR3 nucleotides are TGTGCCAGCAGCTTAAACACGCGAGAGACCCAGTACTTC. Translated: CASSLNTRETQYF.